What follows are 30 T cell receptor beta chains derived from one specimen sequenced in a study of radiotherapy plus CTLA-4 blockade in lung cancer. Profiled with immunoSEQ multiplex PCR; TCRdb holds only in-frame clones, not every one. This sample has 89,000 or so clones; around 86% occur once, and the top ten carry around 3.7%. The sequenced sample was peripheral blood, obtained from a patient treated with radiotherapy plus ipilimumab. The origin of the receptors is a human donor with non-small cell lung cancer who had a partial response to radiotherapy plus ipilimumab.

The CDR3: CASSPTGNGNTIYF. CDR3 coding DNA: TGTGCCAGCAGCCCTACGGGGAATGGAAACACCATATATTTT. The chain carries TRBV7-8 and TRBJ1-3; D unresolved. The CDR3 is 14 residues long. V lost 5 bases to trimming and J lost 3 bases, with 11 bases between them. Germline-derived CDR1 and CDR2 are SGHVS and FQNEAQ.

The gene calls are TRBV30 and TRBJ1-2; TRBD1 aligns across 7 bases. Looked up from germline, CDR1 is GTSNPN and CDR2 is SVGIG (reference sequence). There are 15 residues in the CDR3. V gave up 0 bases and J gave up 6 bases; unmatched junction bases: 10. CDR3 region: CAWSVLKYRGHGYTF. As DNA, the CDR3 is TGTGCCTGGAGTGTACTTAAATACAGGGGACATGGCTACACCTTC.

V and J are TRBV18 and TRBJ2-5; 9 bases match TRBD2. The CDR3 runs to 17 residues. Germline trimming cut 2 bases from V and 0 bases from J; bases unmatched to any gene: 7. Germline V CDR1 and CDR2: KGHSH, LQKENI. CDR3 bases: TGTGCCAGCTCACCAGGCAGCGGGAGGAGGAACCAAGAGACCCAGTACTTC. Its protein is CASSPGSGRRNQETQYF. The variable domain in full, completed from reference TRBV18 and TRBJ2-5, reads NAGVMQNPRHLVRRRGQEARLRCSPMKGHSHVYWYRQLPEEGLKFMVYLQKENIIDESGMPKERFSAEFPKEGPSILRIQQVVRGDSAAYFCASSPGSGRRNQETQYFGPGTRLLVL.

The chain is built from TRBV19 and TRBJ2-3; TRBD2 matches at 8 bases. The trim removed 4 bases at V and 8 bases at J, leaving 5 bases unmatched. The CDR3 contains 13 residues. The germline V gene encodes CDR1 LNHDA and CDR2 SQIVND (reference sequence). CDR3 sequence reads: CASSTRREGTQYF. Written as DNA, the CDR3 is TGTGCCAGTAGTACCCGCCGGGAGGGTACGCAGTATTTT. Drawing the rest from reference TRBV19 and TRBJ2-3, the complete variable domain is DGGITQSPKYLFRKEGQNVTLSCEQNLNHDAMYWYRQDPGQGLRLIYYSQIVNDFQKGDIAEGYSVSREKKESFPLTVTSAQKNPTAFYLCASSTRREGTQYFGPGTRLTVL.

This chain links TRBV5-5 with TRBJ2-1; 8 bases map to TRBD2. The V gene end was trimmed by 4 bases and the J gene end by 0 bases; junction bases not matched to a gene: 12. The CDR3 has 18 residues. The germline V gene encodes CDR1 SGHKS and CDR2 YYEKEE (reference sequence). This chain's CDR3 is CASSVLAGGITSYNEQFF. The CDR3 region has the DNA TGTGCCAGCAGCGTACTGGCGGGAGGTATCACCTCCTACAATGAGCAGTTCTTC. The full variable domain, with the rest looked up from reference TRBV5-5 and TRBJ2-1, is DAGVTQSPTHLIKTRGQQVTLRCSPISGHKSVSWYQQVLGQGPQFIFQYYEKEERGRGNFPDRFSARQFPNYSSELNVNALLLGDSALYLCASSVLAGGITSYNEQFFGPGTRLTVL.

The genes are TRBV6-5 and TRBJ2-1; no definite D call. V dropped 0 bases and J dropped 6 bases, with 9 bases sitting between them. The CDR3 totals 14 residues. Germline values: CDR1 MNHEY, CDR2 SVGAGI. This CDR3 is CASSYSRLSNEQFF. The CDR3 coding sequence is TGTGCCAGCAGTTACTCGAGGCTGTCCAATGAGCAGTTCTTC.

The V call is TRBV6-6, the J call TRBJ1-1; D is perhaps TRBD1 (5 bases). This CDR3 region has 16 residues. Per the germline V gene, CDR1 is MNHNY and CDR2 is SVGAGI (reference sequence). V was cut by 6 bases and J by 8 bases, with 25 bases left in between. DNA for the CDR3: TGTGCCAGCAGCCCCGGGGGAGTATCAGGGACGCGAGAAGCTTTCTTT. As protein: CASSPGGVSGTREAFF.

The chain carries TRBV28 and TRBJ2-5; maybe TRBD2 (5 bases). The CDR3 runs 13 residues. V lost 11 bases and J 0 bases, leaving 13 bases between the germline ends. CDR1 and CDR2 (germline): MDHEN, SYDVKM. The CDR3 is CALGVEDQETQYF. As DNA, the CDR3 is TGTGCCTTAGGAGTGGAGGACCAAGAGACCCAGTACTTC. The whole variable domain, filled in from reference TRBV28 and TRBJ2-5, reads DVKVTQSSRYLVKRTGEKVFLECVQDMDHENMFWYRQDPGLGLRLIYFSYDVKMKEKGDIPEGYSVSREKKERFSLILESASTNQTSMYLCALGVEDQETQYFGPGTRLLVL.

The chain joins TRBV2 to TRBJ2-6; maybe TRBD2 (5 bases). Trimming cost V 3 bases and J 4 bases, with 10 bases left between them. The germline V gene encodes CDR1 SNHLY and CDR2 FYNNEI. The CDR3 length is 15 residues. Here the CDR3 DNA reads TGTGCCAGCAGTGACCCGGGGAAAGGGGCCAACGTCCTGACTTTC. It codes for CASSDPGKGANVLTF.

This clone occurred once. The V and J genes are TRBV11-2 and TRBJ2-1, with D perhaps TRBD2 (5 bases). Looked up from germline, CDR1 is SGHAT and CDR2 is FQNNGV. CDR3 length equals 14 residues. Deletions cut 3 bases from V and 3 bases from J, with 9 bases between. In DNA form, the CDR3 reads TGTGCCAGCAGCTTCTCGGGGTTCTACAATGAGCAGTTCTTC. The encoded protein is CASSFSGFYNEQFF.

This rearrangement joins TRBV19 to TRBJ2-1; perhaps TRBD2 as D (6 bases). CDR1 LNHDA and CDR2 SQIVND come from the germline V gene (reference sequence). CDR3 length: 11 residues. The ends were cut back, 10 bases at V and 12 bases at J, with 16 bases in the middle. The CDR3 nucleotides are TGTGCCAATTTTAGGGTAGCGGCGCAGTTCTTC. As protein: CANFRVAAQFF.

The CDR3, as DNA: TGTGCCAGCAGTGTACTAGCGGGAGGGCTGACAGATACGCAGTATTTT. Translated: CASSVLAGGLTDTQYF. The genes are TRBV6-4 and TRBJ2-3; 13 nucleotides match TRBD2. This CDR3 is built from 16 residues. Germline V lookup: CDR1 MRHNA, CDR2 SNTAGT. J was trimmed by 3 bases and V by 4 bases; bases with no gene match: 4.

This rearrangement joins TRBV14 to TRBJ2-5; 13 nucleotides agree with TRBD2. The germline V gene encodes CDR1 SGHDN and CDR2 FVKESK. CDR3 length equals 17 residues. With 4 bases clipped from V and 3 bases from J, the junction kept 8 bases outside the gene matches. The CDR3 reads CASSPNMGLAGKETQYF. CDR3 nucleotide sequence: TGTGCCAGCAGCCCAAATATGGGACTAGCGGGAAAAGAGACCCAGTACTTC. Complete variable domain (other parts from reference TRBV14 and TRBJ2-5): EAGVTQFPSHSVIEKGQTVTLRCDPISGHDNLYWYRRVMGKEIKFLLHFVKESKQDESGMPNNRFLAERTGGTYSTLKVQPAELEDSGVYFCASSPNMGLAGKETQYFGPGTRLLVL.

The V call is TRBV28, the J call TRBJ1-5; 7 nucleotides align to TRBD1. This CDR3 spans 14 amino acids. The germline gives CDR1 MDHEN, CDR2 SYDVKM. Trimming removed 7 bases from V and 3 bases from J; junction bases left unmatched: 6. The CDR3 sequence is CASTTGQVNQPQHF. The DNA for the CDR3 is TGTGCCAGCACCACCGGACAGGTCAATCAGCCCCAGCATTTT.

The chain employs TRBV15 and TRBJ2-5, with D possibly being TRBD2 (6 bases). The CDR3 loop spans 16 amino acids. V lost 2 bases and J lost 5, with 18 bases in between. CDR1 is LNHNV and CDR2 is YYDKDF in the germline V gene (reference sequence). Here the CDR3 reads CATSRSRDFDGETQYF. CDR3 DNA sequence: TGTGCCACCAGCAGATCCCGGGACTTCGATGGGGAGACCCAGTACTTC.

The chain couples TRBV7-2 to TRBJ2-1; 9 nucleotides agree with TRBD2. The CDR3 covers 14 residues. J was trimmed by 6 bases and V by 4 bases; bases with no gene match: 4. Germline V gene sequence: CDR1 SGHTA, CDR2 FQGNSA. The CDR3 protein is CASSSVTSGNEQFF. CDR3 coding DNA: TGTGCCAGCAGCTCCGTGACTAGCGGCAATGAGCAGTTCTTC.

This clone came up once. This chain uses TRBV11-2 with TRBJ2-1, with 15 bases matching TRBD2. The V gene's germline CDR1 is SGHAT and CDR2 FQNNGV. V lost 4 bases, J lost 7 bases, and 8 bases stayed unmatched. This CDR3 region has 17 residues. This chain's CDR3 is CASSSIRTSGRGNEQFF. In DNA, the CDR3 is TGTGCCAGCAGCTCAATACGGACTAGCGGGAGGGGTAATGAGCAGTTCTTC.

This clone was seen a handful of times. CDR3 sequence reads: CAWSVLTSGREGDTQYF. CDR3 in DNA: TGTGCCTGGAGTGTTTTGACTAGCGGGAGGGAAGGAGATACGCAGTATTTT. The chain joins TRBV30 to TRBJ2-3; 14 nucleotides match TRBD2. Germline-derived CDR1 and CDR2 are GTSNPN and SVGIG (reference sequence). CDR3 length: 17 amino acids. J was trimmed by 5 bases and V by 0 bases; bases with no gene match: 7.

This clone is a singleton in its sample. The chain joins TRBV11-2 to TRBJ2-5; 13 bases are a match to TRBD2. CDR3 length: 16 amino acids. The trim removed 5 bases at V and 3 bases at J, leaving 6 bases unmatched. CDR1 is SGHAT and CDR2 is FQNNGV in the germline V gene. Written as DNA, the CDR3 is TGTGCCAGCAGCCCCGGACTAGCGGGAGTCGAAGAGACCCAGTACTTC. Protein sequence: CASSPGLAGVEETQYF.

This chain connects TRBV7-2 to TRBJ2-7; D is ambiguous. From germline, CDR1 is SGHTA and CDR2 FQGNSA. The V end lost 5 bases, the J end lost 4 bases, and 6 bases lay between the germline ends. This CDR3 has 11 residues. CDR3 in DNA: TGTGCCAGCAGCCTTGTATACGAGCAGTACTTC. This codes for CASSLVYEQYF.

This rearrangement joins TRBV28 to TRBJ2-3; D is possibly TRBD2 (6 bases). V was cut by 10 bases and J by 2 bases, with 16 bases left in between. Germline CDR1 reads MDHEN; CDR2 reads SYDVKM. The CDR3 is 14 amino acids. The CDR3 loop reads CATKGGRYTDTQYF. The DNA for the CDR3 is TGTGCCACCAAAGGAGGGCGGTACACAGATACGCAGTATTTT.

The chain uses TRBV4-3 and TRBJ2-7; possibly TRBD2 for D (6 bases). Trimming removed 3 bases at V and 4 bases at J, with 13 bases between. The CDR3 is 14 residues long. The germline V gene has CDR1 LGHNA and CDR2 YSLEER. The CDR3 region is CASSQQLASYEQYF. CDR3 sequence (DNA): TGCGCCAGCAGCCAGCAACTAGCCAGTTACGAGCAGTACTTC.

The rearrangement uses TRBV29-1 and TRBJ2-3; 13 nucleotides line up with TRBD2. Germline V gives CDR1 SQVTM, CDR2 ANQGSEA. With V trimmed by 0 bases and J by 5 bases, 11 bases remained unmatched. The CDR3 consists of 18 residues. CDR3 DNA sequence: TGCAGCGTTGAAGATTCCCCTGGACTAGCGGGAGAGGTAGATACGCAGTATTTT. Translation: CSVEDSPGLAGEVDTQYF.

With regard to this clone: One junction end disagrees with the germline gene, perhaps due to a read error. The V gene is TRBV9, the J gene TRBJ2-3; D perhaps matches TRBD2 (7 bases). CDR1 is SGDLS and CDR2 is YYNGEE in the germline V gene. This CDR3 spans 15 amino acids. In DNA, the CDR3 is TGTGCCAGCAGCCTCGGGGGCGGGAGCAGAGATACGCAGTATTTT. It codes for CASSLGGGSRDTQYF.

This chain uses TRBV4-1 with TRBJ2-7; 7 bases map to TRBD2. V gave up 0 bases and J gave up 6 bases; unmatched junction bases: 8. The CDR3 length is 15 residues. CDR1 is MGHRA and CDR2 is YSYEKL in the germline V gene. As DNA, the CDR3 is TGCGCCAGCAGCCAAGACAGCGGGACTATGGGCGAGCAGTACTTC. Translating gives CASSQDSGTMGEQYF.

The chain combines TRBV4-2 with TRBJ2-7, with 7 bases aligning to TRBD1. In germline, CDR1 is LGHNA, CDR2 YNFKEQ. Trimming cost V 3 bases and J 2 bases; bases outside gene matches: 10. The CDR3 runs to 16 residues. In DNA, the CDR3 is TGTGCCAGCAGCCACCCCTTGTGGGACAGAGCCTACGAGCAGTACTTC. Protein sequence: CASSHPLWDRAYEQYF.

The chain couples TRBV7-9 to TRBJ2-3; the match to TRBD1 covers 11 bases. The CDR3 contains 15 residues. Germline CDR1 and CDR2: SEHNR and FQNEAQ (reference sequence). J lost 4 bases, V lost 5 bases, and 5 bases had no gene match. CDR3 residues: CASSPGTGGADTQYF. Written as DNA, the CDR3 is TGTGCCAGCAGCCCCGGGACAGGGGGGGCAGATACGCAGTATTTT. The full variable domain, rest sourced from reference TRBV7-9 and TRBJ2-3, is DTGVSQNPRHKITKRGQNVTFRCDPISEHNRLYWYRQTLGQGPEFLTYFQNEAQLEKSRLLSDRFSAERPKGSFSTLEIQRTEQGDSAMYLCASSPGTGGADTQYFGPGTRLTVL.

This chain links TRBV28 with TRBJ2-7; 7 bases match TRBD1. CDR3 size: 14 residues. Trimming cost V 7 bases and J 0 bases; bases outside gene matches: 6. Germline CDR1 and CDR2: MDHEN and SYDVKM. CDR3: CASTQGGNSYEQYF. CDR3 DNA: TGTGCCAGCACCCAAGGGGGCAACTCCTACGAGCAGTACTTC.

V is TRBV2 and J is TRBJ1-5; 8 bases align to TRBD1. Losses at the gene ends were 6 bases for V and 6 bases for J; bases not matched to a gene: 10. Germline CDR1 SNHLY, CDR2 FYNNEI. The CDR3 spans 15 residues. The CDR3 reads CASRDRDLLSQPQHF. CDR3 bases: TGTGCCAGCAGGGACAGGGACCTCCTTAGTCAGCCCCAGCATTTT.

This clone was detected only once. The chain joins TRBV5-1 to TRBJ2-3, with D possibly TRBD1 on 5 matching bases. V dropped 6 bases and J dropped 0 bases, with 11 bases sitting between them. Germline assignment: CDR1 SGHRS and CDR2 YFSETQ. This CDR3 has 14 amino acids. This CDR3 reads CASKQTASTDTQYF. The DNA for the CDR3 is TGCGCCAGCAAACAGACAGCAAGCACAGATACGCAGTATTTT.